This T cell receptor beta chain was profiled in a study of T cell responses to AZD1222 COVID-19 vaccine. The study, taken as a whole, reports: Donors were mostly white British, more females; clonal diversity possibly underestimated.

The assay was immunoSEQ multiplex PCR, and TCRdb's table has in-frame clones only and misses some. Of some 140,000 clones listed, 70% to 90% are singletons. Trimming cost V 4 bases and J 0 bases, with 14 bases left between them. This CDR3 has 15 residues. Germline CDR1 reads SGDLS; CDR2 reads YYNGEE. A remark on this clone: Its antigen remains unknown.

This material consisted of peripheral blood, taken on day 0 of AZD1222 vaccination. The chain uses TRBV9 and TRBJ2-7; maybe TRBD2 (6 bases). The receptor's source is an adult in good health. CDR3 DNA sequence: TGTGCCAGCAGCTACAGAGAGGGAGGCTCCTACGAGCAGTACTTC. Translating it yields CASSYREGGSYEQYF.